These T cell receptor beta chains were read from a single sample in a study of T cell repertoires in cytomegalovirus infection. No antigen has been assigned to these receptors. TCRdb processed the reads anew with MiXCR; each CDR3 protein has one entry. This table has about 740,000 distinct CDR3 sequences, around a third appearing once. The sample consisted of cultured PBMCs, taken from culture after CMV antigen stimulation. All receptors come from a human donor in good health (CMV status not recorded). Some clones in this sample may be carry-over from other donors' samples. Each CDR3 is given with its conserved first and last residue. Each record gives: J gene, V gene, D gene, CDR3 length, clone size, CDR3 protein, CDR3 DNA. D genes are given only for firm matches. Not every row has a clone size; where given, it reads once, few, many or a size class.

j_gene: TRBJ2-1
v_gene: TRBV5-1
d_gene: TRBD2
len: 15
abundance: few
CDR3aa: CASSRSAGPYNEQFF
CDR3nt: TGCGCCAGCAGCCGATCAGCGGGACCGTACAATGAGCAGTTCTTC

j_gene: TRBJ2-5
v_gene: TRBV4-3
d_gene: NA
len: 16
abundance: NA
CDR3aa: CASSQDPPPGTETQYF
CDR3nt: TGCGCCAGCAGCCAAGATCCCCCCCCAGGGACCGAGACCCAGTACTTC

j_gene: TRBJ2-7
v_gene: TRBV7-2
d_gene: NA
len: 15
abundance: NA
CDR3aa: CASSLTGRLTYEQYF
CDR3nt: TGTGCCAGCAGCTTAACAGGCCGTTTAACCTACGAGCAGTACTTC

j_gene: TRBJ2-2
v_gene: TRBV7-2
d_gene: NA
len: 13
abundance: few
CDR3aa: CASSSAGTGELFF
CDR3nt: TGTGCCAGCAGCTCTGCGGGGACCGGGGAGCTGTTTTTT

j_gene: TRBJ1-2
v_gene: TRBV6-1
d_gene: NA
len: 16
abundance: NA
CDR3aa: CASSPAQGAADYGYTF
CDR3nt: TGTGCCAGCAGTCCCGCACAGGGCGCGGCGGACTATGGCTACACCTTC

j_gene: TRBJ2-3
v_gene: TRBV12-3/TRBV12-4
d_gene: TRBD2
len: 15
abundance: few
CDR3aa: CASSPGLVGLHTQYF
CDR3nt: TGTGCCAGCAGCCCGGGACTAGTTGGTTTACATACGCAGTATTTT

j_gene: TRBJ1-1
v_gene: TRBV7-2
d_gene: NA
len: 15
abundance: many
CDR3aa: CASSLEGGGYTEAFF
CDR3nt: TGTGCCAGCAGCTTAGAAGGGGGAGGGTACACTGAAGCTTTCTTT

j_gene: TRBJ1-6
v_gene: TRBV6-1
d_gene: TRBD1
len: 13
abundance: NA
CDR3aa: CASEGARNSPLHF
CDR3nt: TGTGCCAGCGAGGGGGCGCGGAATTCACCCCTCCACTTT

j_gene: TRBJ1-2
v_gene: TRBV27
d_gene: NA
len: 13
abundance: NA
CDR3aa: CASARGGVYGYTF
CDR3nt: TGTGCCAGCGCCCGGGGGGGCGTCTATGGCTACACCTTC

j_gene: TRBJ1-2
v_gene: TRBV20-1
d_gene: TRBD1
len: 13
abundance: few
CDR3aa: CSAGDRGGYGYTF
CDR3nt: TGCAGTGCCGGGGACAGGGGAGGATACGGCTACACCTTC

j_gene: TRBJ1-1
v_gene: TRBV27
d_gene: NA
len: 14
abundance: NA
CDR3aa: CASSLFSGTAEAFF
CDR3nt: TGTGCCAGCAGTTTATTCTCAGGGACTGCTGAAGCTTTCTTT

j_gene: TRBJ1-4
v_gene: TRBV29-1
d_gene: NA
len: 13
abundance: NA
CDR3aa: CSVRGRDNEKLFF
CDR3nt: TGCAGCGTTAGAGGAAGGGATAATGAAAAACTGTTTTTT

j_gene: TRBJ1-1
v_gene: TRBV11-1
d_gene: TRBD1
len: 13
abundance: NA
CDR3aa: CASGDRGVTEAFF
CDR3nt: TGTGCCAGCGGTGACAGGGGAGTCACTGAAGCTTTCTTT

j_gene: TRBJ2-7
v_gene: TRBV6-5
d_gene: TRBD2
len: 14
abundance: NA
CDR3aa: CASSSRTSFYEQYF
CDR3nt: TGTGCCAGCAGCTCGAGGACTAGCTTCTACGAGCAGTACTTC

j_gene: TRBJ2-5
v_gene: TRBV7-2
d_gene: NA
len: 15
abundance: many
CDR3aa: CASSQLSVLRGSQYF
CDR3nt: TGTGCCAGCAGCCAACTTAGCGTACTAAGAGGGAGCCAGTACTTC

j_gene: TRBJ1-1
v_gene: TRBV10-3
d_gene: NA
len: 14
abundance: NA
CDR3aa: CAISESRGKEEAFF
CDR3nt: TGTGCCATCAGTGAGTCGAGGGGGAAGGAGGAAGCTTTCTTT

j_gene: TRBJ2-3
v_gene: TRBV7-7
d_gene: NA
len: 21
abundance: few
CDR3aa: CASSAHPNRSGDSPSTDTQYF
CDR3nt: TGTGCCAGCAGCGCCCACCCGAATCGTAGCGGAGACAGCCCTAGCACAGATACGCAGTATTTT

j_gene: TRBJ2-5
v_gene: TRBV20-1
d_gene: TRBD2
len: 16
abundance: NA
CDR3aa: CSARTHSGGPQETQYF
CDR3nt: TGCAGTGCTAGAACCCATAGCGGGGGGCCCCAAGAGACCCAGTACTTC

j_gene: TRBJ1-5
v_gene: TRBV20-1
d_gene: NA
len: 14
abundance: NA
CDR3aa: CSASRPAGNQPQHF
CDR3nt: TGCAGTGCTAGTCGACCGGCGGGGAATCAGCCCCAGCATTTT

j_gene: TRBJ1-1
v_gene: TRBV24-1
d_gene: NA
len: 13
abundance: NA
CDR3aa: CATSDPTGVTAFF
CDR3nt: TGTGCCACCAGTGACCCGACCGGGGTCACAGCTTTCTTT

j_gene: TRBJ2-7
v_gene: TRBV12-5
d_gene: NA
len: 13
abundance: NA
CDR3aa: CASGLVTGYEQYF
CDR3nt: TGTGCTAGTGGTTTGGTAACGGGATACGAGCAGTACTTC

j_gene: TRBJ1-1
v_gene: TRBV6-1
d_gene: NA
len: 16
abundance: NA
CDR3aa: CASSSLGAGWNAEAFF
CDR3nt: TGTGCCAGCAGTTCCTTAGGGGCGGGGTGGAACGCTGAAGCTTTCTTT